This T cell receptor (beta chain) originates from a study of T cell responses to AZD1222 COVID-19 vaccine. General study points: At baseline, seropositivity was found in only a handful of AZD1222 recipients. Epitopes outside B.1.351 and B.1.1.7 mutated regions reportedly drew nearly half of spike TCRs. The peak T cell response came first, and repertoires were sampled only after it.

About this clone itself: Its antigen remains unidentified.

Combined were second doses at about 4 or about 12 weeks. TCRdb keeps only in-frame clones here, not all; method: immunoSEQ multiplex PCR. The top ten hold around 0.6% of the sample, which has some 280,000 clones, around 92% seen once. In germline, CDR1 is LNHDA, CDR2 SQIVND (reference sequence). The length of the CDR3 is 13 residues. Deletions cut 9 bases from V and 2 bases from J, with 10 bases between. J is TRBJ1-4 and V is TRBV19; D gene uncertain. The sequence came from an adult who received the AZD1222 COVID-19 vaccine. Sequenced here: peripheral blood, sampled 28 days after the second AZD1222 dose. The CDR3 nucleotides read TGTGCCAGCAACGATGGGACTAATGAAAAACTGTTTTTT. Amino acid sequence: CASNDGTNEKLFF.